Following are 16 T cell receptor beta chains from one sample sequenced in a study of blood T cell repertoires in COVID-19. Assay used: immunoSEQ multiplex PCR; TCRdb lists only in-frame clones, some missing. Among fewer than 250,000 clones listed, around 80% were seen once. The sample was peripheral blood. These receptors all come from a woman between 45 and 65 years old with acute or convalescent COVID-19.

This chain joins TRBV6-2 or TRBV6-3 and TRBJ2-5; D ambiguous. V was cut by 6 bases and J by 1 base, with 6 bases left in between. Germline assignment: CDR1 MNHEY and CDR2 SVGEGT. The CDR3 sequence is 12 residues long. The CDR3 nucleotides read TGTGCCAGCAGCGGCTCCCAAGAGACCCAGTACTTC. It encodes CASSGSQETQYF.

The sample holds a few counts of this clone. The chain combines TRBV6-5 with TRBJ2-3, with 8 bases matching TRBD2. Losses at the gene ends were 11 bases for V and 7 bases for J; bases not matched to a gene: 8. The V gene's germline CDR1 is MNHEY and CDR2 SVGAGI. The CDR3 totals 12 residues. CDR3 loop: CASRGGRYTQYF. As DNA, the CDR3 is TGTGCCTCCCGGGGGGGTCGATATACGCAGTATTTT.

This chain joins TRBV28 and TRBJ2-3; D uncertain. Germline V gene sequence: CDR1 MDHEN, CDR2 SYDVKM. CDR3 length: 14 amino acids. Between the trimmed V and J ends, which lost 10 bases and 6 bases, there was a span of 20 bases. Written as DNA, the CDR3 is TGTGCCACCAAGTCCCCCTCCAGGTCCGATACGCAGTATTTT. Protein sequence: CATKSPSRSDTQYF.

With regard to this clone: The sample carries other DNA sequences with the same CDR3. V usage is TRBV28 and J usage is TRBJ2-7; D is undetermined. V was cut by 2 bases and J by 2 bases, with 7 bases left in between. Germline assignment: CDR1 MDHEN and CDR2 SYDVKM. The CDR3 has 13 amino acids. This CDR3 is CASSLGRTYEQYF. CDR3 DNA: TGTGCCAGCAGTTTAGGCAGGACCTACGAGCAGTACTTC.

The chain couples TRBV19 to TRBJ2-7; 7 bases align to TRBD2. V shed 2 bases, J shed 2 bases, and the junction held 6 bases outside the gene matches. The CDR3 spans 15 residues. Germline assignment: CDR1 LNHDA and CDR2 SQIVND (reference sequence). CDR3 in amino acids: CASSITVGLTYEQYF. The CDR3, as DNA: TGTGCCAGTAGTATAACGGTGGGACTAACCTACGAGCAGTACTTC. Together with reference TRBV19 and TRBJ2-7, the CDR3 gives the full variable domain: DGGITQSPKYLFRKEGQNVTLSCEQNLNHDAMYWYRQDPGQGLRLIYYSQIVNDFQKGDIAEGYSVSREKKESFPLTVTSAQKNPTAFYLCASSITVGLTYEQYFGPGTRLTVT.

CDR3 DNA sequence: TGTGCCAGCAGCCAAACTTCCTACGAGCAGTACTTC. Residues: CASSQTSYEQYF. This chain uses TRBV3-1 (or the pseudogene TRBV3-2) with TRBJ2-7; D call uncertain. This CDR3 is 12 amino acids long. CDR1 and CDR2 (germline): LGHDT, YNNKEL (reference sequence). Trimming took 2 bases from V and 1 from J, leaving 3 bases between them.

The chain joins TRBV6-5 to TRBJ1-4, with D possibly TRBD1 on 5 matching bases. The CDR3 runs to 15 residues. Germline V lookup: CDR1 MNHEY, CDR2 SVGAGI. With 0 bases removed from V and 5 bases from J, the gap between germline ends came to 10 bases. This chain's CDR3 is CASSYSGAPNEKLFF. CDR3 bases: TGTGCCAGCAGTTACTCAGGGGCCCCCAATGAAAAACTGTTTTTT.

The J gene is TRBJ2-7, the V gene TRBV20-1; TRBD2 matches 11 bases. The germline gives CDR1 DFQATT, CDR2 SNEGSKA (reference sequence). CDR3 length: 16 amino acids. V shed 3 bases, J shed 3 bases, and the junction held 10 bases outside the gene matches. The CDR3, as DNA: TGCAGTGCTAGTAGCGGGGGGGCATCCGCCCTCTACGAGCAGTACTTC. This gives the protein CSASSGGASALYEQYF.

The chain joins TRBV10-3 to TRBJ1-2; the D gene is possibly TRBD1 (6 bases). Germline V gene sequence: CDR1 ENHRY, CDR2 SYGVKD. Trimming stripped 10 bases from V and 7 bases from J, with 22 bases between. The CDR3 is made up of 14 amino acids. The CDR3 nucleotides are TGTGCCACAATTCAGGACAGATCATATACTGGCTACACCTTC. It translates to CATIQDRSYTGYTF.

The CDR3 sequence is CASTPGVTGELFF. The DNA of the CDR3 is TGTGCCAGCACCCCGGGGGTTACCGGGGAGCTGTTTTTT. The chain joins TRBV28 to TRBJ2-2; the D gene is possibly TRBD2 (6 bases). Germline V CDR1 and CDR2: MDHEN, SYDVKM. V lost 7 bases to trimming and J lost 5 bases, with 11 bases between them. The CDR3 sequence is 13 residues long.

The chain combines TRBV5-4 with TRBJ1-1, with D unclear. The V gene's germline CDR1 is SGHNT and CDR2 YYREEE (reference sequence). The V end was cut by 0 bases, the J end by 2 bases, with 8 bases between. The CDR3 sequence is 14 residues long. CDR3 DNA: TGTGCCAGCAGCTTGGCCGGTACCAACACTGAAGCTTTCTTT. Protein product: CASSLAGTNTEAFF.

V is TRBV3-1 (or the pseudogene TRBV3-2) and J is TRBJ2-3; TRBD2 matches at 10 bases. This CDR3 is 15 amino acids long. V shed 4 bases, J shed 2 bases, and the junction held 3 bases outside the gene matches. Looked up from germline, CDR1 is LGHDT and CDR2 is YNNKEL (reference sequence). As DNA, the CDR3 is TGTGCCAGCAGCCGACTAGCGGGCTACACAGATACGCAGTATTTT. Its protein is CASSRLAGYTDTQYF.

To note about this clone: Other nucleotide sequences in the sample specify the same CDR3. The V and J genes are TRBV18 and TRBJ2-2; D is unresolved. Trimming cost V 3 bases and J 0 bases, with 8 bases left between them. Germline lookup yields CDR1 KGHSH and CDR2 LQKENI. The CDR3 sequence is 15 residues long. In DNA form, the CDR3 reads TGTGCCAGCTCACCTCAGGAATCGAACACCGGGGAGCTGTTTTTT. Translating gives CASSPQESNTGELFF.

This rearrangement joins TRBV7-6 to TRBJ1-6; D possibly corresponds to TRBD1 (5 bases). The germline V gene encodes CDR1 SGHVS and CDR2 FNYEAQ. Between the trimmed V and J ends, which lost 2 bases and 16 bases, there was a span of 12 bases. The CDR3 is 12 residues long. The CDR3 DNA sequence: TGTGCCAGCAGCTTATGGGGCGGCGAACTCCACTTT. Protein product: CASSLWGGELHF.

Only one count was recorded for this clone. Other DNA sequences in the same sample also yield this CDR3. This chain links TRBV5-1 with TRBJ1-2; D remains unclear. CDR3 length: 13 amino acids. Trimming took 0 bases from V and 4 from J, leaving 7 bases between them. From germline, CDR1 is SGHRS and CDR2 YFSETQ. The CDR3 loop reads CASSLGQFYGYTF. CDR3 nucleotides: TGCGCCAGCAGCTTGGGTCAGTTCTATGGCTACACCTTC.

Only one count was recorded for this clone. The chain's CDR3 is CASSPLAALAASYNEQFF. As DNA, the CDR3 is TGTGCCAGCTCACCATTGGCAGCCCTAGCGGCCTCCTACAATGAGCAGTTCTTC. The V call is TRBV18, the J call TRBJ2-1; TRBD2 agrees at 7 bases. The germline gives CDR1 KGHSH, CDR2 LQKENI. The CDR3 runs to 18 residues. Trimming took 2 bases from V and 0 from J; bases not matched to a gene: 10.